One T cell receptor beta chain is described in this entry. Its antigen is not known. This sample is part of a study of T cells in women clearing cervical HPV infection. Some clones are missing from TCRdb's copy, which holds only in-frame ones; the method was immunoSEQ multiplex PCR. The repertoire table contains 30,000 to 35,000 clones. Study-wide findings and caveats: CIN3+ cases had significantly higher TCR repertoire richness than controls, but evenness did not differ.

This TCR derives from a woman between 18 and 70 years old with a cervical HPV16 infection that either progressed to CIN3+ or cleared (not recorded which). What was sequenced was blood buffy coat.

CDR3: CASSESREYMIPGANVLFF. Partial CDR3 DNA: TGCGCCAGCAGTGAGTCGAGGGAGTATATGATCCCTGGGGCCAACGTA. The chain joins TRBV10-1 to TRBJ1-4, with D possibly matching TRBD1 (5 bases). The observed sequence ends 3 residues before the CDR3 terminus, with the missing tail filled in from the germline J gene. CDR1 and CDR2 (germline): WNHNN, SYGVQD (reference sequence). The CDR3 has 19 amino acids.